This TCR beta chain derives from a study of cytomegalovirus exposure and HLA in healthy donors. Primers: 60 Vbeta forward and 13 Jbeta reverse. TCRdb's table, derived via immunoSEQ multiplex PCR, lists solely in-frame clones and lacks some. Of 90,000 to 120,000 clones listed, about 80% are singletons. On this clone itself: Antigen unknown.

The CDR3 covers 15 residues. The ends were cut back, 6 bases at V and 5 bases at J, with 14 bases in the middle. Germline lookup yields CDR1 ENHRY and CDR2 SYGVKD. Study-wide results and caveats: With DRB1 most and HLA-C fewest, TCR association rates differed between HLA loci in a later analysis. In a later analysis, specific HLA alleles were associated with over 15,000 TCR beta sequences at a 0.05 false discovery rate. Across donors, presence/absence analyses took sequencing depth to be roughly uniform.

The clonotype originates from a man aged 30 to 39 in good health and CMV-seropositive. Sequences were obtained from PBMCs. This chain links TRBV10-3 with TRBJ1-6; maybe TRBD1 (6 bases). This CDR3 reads CAIRGTGIDNSPLHF. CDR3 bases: TGTGCCATCAGGGGCACAGGGATCGATAATTCACCCCTCCACTTT.